A single sample gave rise to the 26 T cell receptor beta chains below, sequenced in a study of blood T cell repertoires in COVID-19. TCRdb's table, derived via immunoSEQ multiplex PCR, lists solely in-frame clones and lacks some. The sample holds about 270,000 clones; approximately 86% are singletons and the top ten take approximately 2.5%. Sequenced material: PBMCs or T cells enriched from blood (not recorded which). Receptor source: a woman aged 18-35 years who had recovered from COVID-19.

The V gene is TRBV5-1, the J gene TRBJ2-1, with 8 bases lining up with TRBD1. CDR3 length: 17 amino acids. The germline CDR1 and CDR2 sequences are SGHRS and YFSETQ. V dropped 3 bases and J dropped 0; count of bases not matched to a gene: 8. The CDR3, as DNA: TGCGCCAGCAGCTATCAAGGGACAGGAAGCTCCTACAATGAGCAGTTCTTC. This gives the protein CASSYQGTGSSYNEQFF.

J is TRBJ2-3 and V is TRBV27; possibly TRBD2 for D (7 bases). Trimming left V 2 bases short and J 1 base short, with 19 bases between. CDR1 is MNHEY, CDR2 SMNVEV, per germline (reference sequence). This CDR3 has 18 amino acids. As DNA, the CDR3 is TGTGCCAGCAGTTTACTTGGGCGGGGGCCCGTCGGCACAGATACGCAGTATTTT. Translation gives CASSLLGRGPVGTDTQYF.

The chain couples TRBV13 to TRBJ2-3; D is unresolved. V was clipped by 1 base and J by 4 bases, with 3 bases between them. From germline, CDR1 is PRHDT and CDR2 FYEKMQ (reference sequence). The CDR3 spans 12 residues. CDR3: CASSLDSDTQYF. The CDR3 DNA reads TGTGCCAGCAGCTTAGACTCAGATACGCAGTATTTT.

This clone was counted a single time. V and J are TRBV27 and TRBJ2-1, with D unresolved. Trimming took 3 bases from V and 0 from J, leaving 9 bases between them. The CDR3 covers 15 residues. Looked up from germline, CDR1 is MNHEY and CDR2 is SMNVEV (reference sequence). Here the CDR3 DNA reads TGTGCCAGCAGTTTTCCAGGTAGCTCCTACAATGAGCAGTTCTTC. Encoded protein: CASSFPGSSYNEQFF.

V gene TRBV28 combines with J gene TRBJ2-3; 15 bases map to TRBD2. Germline V gene sequence: CDR1 MDHEN, CDR2 SYDVKM. The CDR3 is made up of 18 amino acids. J gave up 1 base and V 7 bases, and 9 bases lay outside the gene matches. For the CDR3, the DNA is TGTGCCAGCACTCCCCGGACTAGCGGGAGGGCACGCACAGATACGCAGTATTTT. Protein product: CASTPRTSGRARTDTQYF.

The J gene is TRBJ2-5, the V gene TRBV24-1; 7 bases line up with TRBD1. Germline trimming cut 4 bases from V and 5 bases from J; bases unmatched to any gene: 9. The CDR3 is made up of 15 amino acids. Germline V CDR1 and CDR2: KGHDR, SFDVKD. The CDR3 nucleotides read TGTGCCACCAGTGACAAAGGGGGCCTTCAGGAGACCCAGTACTTC. Amino acids: CATSDKGGLQETQYF.

The rearrangement joins TRBV2 to TRBJ1-3; TRBD1 might be the D (6 bases). V lost 6 bases, J lost 0 bases, and 12 bases lay in between. Germline V gene data show CDR1 as SNHLY and CDR2 as FYNNEI. The CDR3 totals 15 residues. CDR3 in amino acids: CASRKQGLSGNTIYF. CDR3 DNA: TGTGCCAGCAGAAAACAGGGCCTCTCTGGAAACACCATATATTTT.

The chain combines TRBV11-2 with TRBJ2-4; TRBD2 matches 16 bases. Germline CDR1 is SGHAT and CDR2 is FQNNGV. J gave up 1 base and V 5 bases, and 8 bases lay outside the gene matches. The CDR3 is made up of 19 amino acids. In nucleotides, the CDR3 is TGTGCCAGCAGCCCGGGGACTAGCGGGAGGGCCGCGGCCAAAAACATTCAGTACTTC. Protein: CASSPGTSGRAAAKNIQYF.

J is TRBJ1-2 and V is TRBV12-3 or TRBV12-4; 9 bases map to TRBD1. V shed 6 bases, J shed 8 bases, and the junction held 7 bases outside the gene matches. CDR3 length: 13 residues. DNA of the CDR3: TGTGCCAGCAGCCAACAGGGGGCGAGAGGCTACACCTTC. This gives the protein CASSQQGARGYTF.

The genes are TRBV30 and TRBJ1-2; 8 bases fit TRBD1. The CDR3 length is 13 residues. V lost 5 bases, J lost 0 bases, and 2 bases stayed unmatched. Germline V gene sequence: CDR1 GTSNPN, CDR2 SVGIG (reference sequence). The CDR3 nucleotides read TGTGCCTGGCAGGGACAGGCTAACTATGGCTACACCTTC. Residues: CAWQGQANYGYTF.

The V call is TRBV18, the J call TRBJ1-1; a weak D match, TRBD1 (5 bases). Per the germline V gene, CDR1 is KGHSH and CDR2 is LQKENI. This CDR3 has 14 residues. V was shortened by 3 bases and J by 3 bases, with 11 bases between the two germline ends. The CDR3 sequence: CASSPETGDTEAFF. CDR3 DNA: TGTGCCAGCTCACCGGAAACGGGGGACACTGAAGCTTTCTTT.

This clone was picked up a small number of times. The chain has TRBV6-4 and TRBJ2-2, with 8 bases that match TRBD2. The CDR3 totals 15 residues. The V and J ends lost 6 bases and 2 bases, in that order; junction bases with no gene match: 5. In germline, CDR1 is MRHNA, CDR2 SNTAGT. Here the CDR3 reads CASSLSGGNTGELFF. DNA of the CDR3: TGTGCCAGCAGCTTAAGCGGGGGAAACACCGGGGAGCTGTTTTTT.

The CDR3 sequence: CASRPKLGPDTQYF. CDR3 DNA sequence: TGTGCCAGCAGACCAAAACTAGGCCCAGATACGCAGTATTTT. V usage is TRBV6-5 and J usage is TRBJ2-3, with D possibly TRBD2 on 5 matching bases. This CDR3 is built from 14 residues. V lost 6 bases, J lost 4 bases, and 14 bases lay in between. The germline V gene has CDR1 MNHEY and CDR2 SVGAGI.

The chain carries TRBV2 and TRBJ1-5; D is unresolved. This CDR3 spans 13 amino acids. Germline assignment: CDR1 SNHLY and CDR2 FYNNEI. V was cut by 2 bases and J by 6 bases, with 8 bases left in between. CDR3 protein: CASSEIRVQPQHF. The CDR3 nucleotides are TGTGCCAGCAGTGAAATACGGGTTCAGCCCCAGCATTTT.

This clone showed up just once. This chain uses TRBV5-1 with TRBJ2-2; the D is unclear. This CDR3 spans 16 amino acids. Germline lookup yields CDR1 SGHRS and CDR2 YFSETQ. The V end was cut by 0 bases, the J end by 2 bases, with 11 bases between. The CDR3: CASSLDTPYNTGELFF. The CDR3 nucleotides read TGCGCCAGCAGCTTGGACACCCCTTATAACACCGGGGAGCTGTTTTTT.

The chain has TRBV9 and TRBJ1-3; no definite D call. Germline V gene lookup returns CDR1 SGDLS and CDR2 YYNGEE. The germline V and J ends were trimmed by 1 base and 7 bases, with 9 bases remaining between them. This CDR3 contains 13 residues. The CDR3 spells CASSVNLGNTIYF. CDR3 nucleotides: TGTGCCAGCAGCGTAAACCTTGGCAACACCATATATTTT.

The chain is built from TRBV18 and TRBJ1-6, with a tentative D call TRBD1 (6 bases). The CDR3 loop spans 14 amino acids. The germline V gene has CDR1 KGHSH and CDR2 LQKENI. Trimming took 1 base from V and 14 from J, leaving 15 bases between them. As DNA, the CDR3 is TGTGCCAGCTCACCACGGGGGGGCAGGGAATCCCTCCACTTT. Protein: CASSPRGGRESLHF.

V usage is TRBV6-6 and J usage is TRBJ2-7, with TRBD1 matching 7 bases. The germline CDR1 and CDR2 sequences are MNHNY and SVGAGI (reference sequence). V lost 5 bases to trimming and J lost 1 base; unmatched junction nucleotides: 5. This CDR3 spans 14 amino acids. This CDR3 is CASSRQGDSYEQYF. The CDR3 coding sequence is TGTGCCAGCAGTCGACAGGGTGATTCCTACGAGCAGTACTTC.

The rearrangement links TRBV28 to TRBJ1-2, with a tentative D call TRBD1 (6 bases). V lost 5 bases and J lost 4, with 17 bases in between. This CDR3 has 15 residues. Germline CDR1 is MDHEN and CDR2 is SYDVKM. The CDR3 region is CASSAGVGVIYGYTF. CDR3 nucleotide sequence: TGTGCCAGCAGTGCAGGGGTTGGGGTTATCTATGGCTACACCTTC.

This chain uses TRBV21-1 with TRBJ1-5. TRBV21-1 is deemed a pseudogene. The CDR3 sequence is 16 residues long. CDR3 sequence reads: CASSSEGMDSNQPQHF. DNA for the CDR3: TGTGCCAGCAGCAGCGAGGGTATGGATAGCAATCAGCCCCAGCATTTT.

The chain recombines TRBV19 with TRBJ2-1; 13 bases are a match to TRBD2. The V gene end was trimmed by 4 bases and the J gene end by 5 bases; junction bases not matched to a gene: 5. Germline loops: CDR1 LNHDA, CDR2 SQIVND (reference sequence). The CDR3 consists of 16 residues. The CDR3 spells CASSRLAGGTNNEQFF. As DNA, the CDR3 is TGTGCCAGTAGTAGACTAGCGGGAGGAACCAACAATGAGCAGTTCTTC.

This rearrangement joins TRBV3-1 (or the pseudogene TRBV3-2) to TRBJ2-3, with TRBD2 matching 7 bases. This CDR3 contains 15 residues. The V and J ends lost 1 base and 6 bases, in that order; junction bases with no gene match: 7. The germline V gene encodes CDR1 LGHDT and CDR2 YNNKEL (reference sequence). CDR3 nucleotides: TGTGCCAGCAGCCAAGGCGGGCGCGGGAGTGATACGCAGTATTTT. Translated: CASSQGGRGSDTQYF.

The rearrangement uses TRBV15 and TRBJ1-3; a possible D gene is TRBD1 (5 bases). CDR3 length: 16 residues. The V and J ends lost 0 bases and 2 bases respectively, with 11 bases between them. Germline V gene data show CDR1 as LNHNV and CDR2 as YYDKDF (reference sequence). The CDR3 reads CATSRDAGWTGNTIYF. The CDR3 region has the DNA TGTGCCACCAGCAGAGATGCAGGGTGGACTGGAAACACCATATATTTT. The whole variable domain, remainder taken from reference TRBV15 and TRBJ1-3, is DAMVIQNPRYQVTQFGKPVTLSCSQTLNHNVMYWYQQKSSQAPKLLFHYYDKDFNNEADTPDNFQSRRPNTSFCFLDIRSPGLGDTAMYLCATSRDAGWTGNTIYFGEGSWLTVV.

V and J are TRBV7-2 and TRBJ1-5, with D hard to call. With 7 bases removed from V and 0 bases from J, the gap between germline ends came to 13 bases. This CDR3 region has 15 residues. CDR1 and CDR2 from the germline V gene are SGHTA and FQGNSA. The CDR3 DNA reads as TGTGCCAGCAAACCAGGCGATACTAGCAATCAGCCCCAGCATTTT. Protein sequence: CASKPGDTSNQPQHF. Combining the CDR3 with reference TRBV7-2 and TRBJ1-5 gives the whole variable domain GAGVSQSPSNKVTEKGKDVELRCDPISGHTALYWYRQSLGQGLEFLIYFQGNSAPDKSGLPSDRFSAERTGGSVSTLTIQRTQQEDSAVYLCASKPGDTSNQPQHFGDGTRLSIL.

The chain is built from TRBV13 and TRBJ2-3, with no clear D. V was clipped by 4 bases and J by 3 bases, with 5 bases between them. Germline V gene lookup returns CDR1 PRHDT and CDR2 FYEKMQ (reference sequence). The CDR3 loop spans 12 amino acids. The CDR3 nucleotides are TGTGCCAGCAGCTCCTCGACAGATACGCAGTATTTT. Protein product: CASSSSTDTQYF.

This clone has a single count. This rearrangement joins TRBV14 to TRBJ2-3; D uncertain. V shed 0 bases and J shed 6 bases, with 13 bases lying between them. CDR1 and CDR2 (germline): SGHDN, FVKESK. The CDR3 is made up of 15 amino acids. For the CDR3, the DNA is TGTGCCAGCAGCCAAGAAATGCACCGGTGGGATACGCAGTATTTT. As protein: CASSQEMHRWDTQYF. Complete variable domain (other parts from reference TRBV14 and TRBJ2-3): EAGVTQFPSHSVIEKGQTVTLRCDPISGHDNLYWYRRVMGKEIKFLLHFVKESKQDESGMPNNRFLAERTGGTYSTLKVQPAELEDSGVYFCASSQEMHRWDTQYFGPGTRLTVL.